This TCR beta chain was recovered during a study of T cells after somatic rescue of genetic block. Repertoires were generated with immunoSEQ multiplex PCR, while TCRdb's copy carries only in-frame clones and drops some. The sample contains more than 70,000 clones, 90% of which appear only once. V lost 2 bases to trimming and J lost 5 bases; unmatched junction nucleotides: 11. CDR1 and CDR2 (germline): MRHNA, SNTAGT. The CDR3 spans 17 residues. The V and J genes are TRBV6-4 and TRBJ2-1; 8 nucleotides match TRBD2. This receptor was identified in a woman aged 18-29 years. Specimen: peripheral blood mononuclear cells (PBMCs). The CDR3 DNA reads as TGTGCCAGCAGTGACCGGGGGGGTAGCGGGACTAACAATGAGCAGTTCTTC. Translation gives CASSDRGGSGTNNEQFF.